This T cell receptor (beta chain) is from a study of vaccination and CD4 T cells after COVID-19. Study context: The stimulating agents, overlapping spike peptides, came from SARS-CoV-2, HCoV-NL63, HCoV-OC43 and HCoV-229E.

This clonotype was recorded a few times. Its antigen is unidentified. Indicated treatment: approximately 9-day PBMC culture with coronavirus spike peptide pools or control peptides (ViraFEST assay). Trimming stripped 1 base from V and 4 bases from J, with 13 bases between. Germline assignment: CDR1 SGHTA and CDR2 FQGNSA. This CDR3 spans 15 amino acids. With the Oncomine TCR Beta short-read assay, DNA from cultured CD4+ T cells was sequenced. In TCRdb, the PCR reads were re-called with MiXCR into one record per CDR3 protein. This sample has some 13,000 distinct CDR3 sequences, with approximately 40% found just once.

The sequenced sample was CD4+ T cells from blood, cultured in vitro. The receptor comes from a human donor who had recovered from COVID-19. The rearrangement links TRBV7-2 to TRBJ1-2, with no clear D. CDR3 in DNA: TGTGCCAGCAGCTTAGGGACGGGAAATTTCTATGGCTACACCTTC. Translating gives CASSLGTGNFYGYTF. Looking up the rest from reference TRBV7-2 and TRBJ1-2 gives the full variable domain: GAGVSQSPSNKVTEKGKDVELRCDPISGHTALYWYRQSLGQGLEFLIYFQGNSAPDKSGLPSDRFSAERTGGSVSTLTIQRTQQEDSAVYLCASSLGTGNFYGYTFGSGTRLTVV.